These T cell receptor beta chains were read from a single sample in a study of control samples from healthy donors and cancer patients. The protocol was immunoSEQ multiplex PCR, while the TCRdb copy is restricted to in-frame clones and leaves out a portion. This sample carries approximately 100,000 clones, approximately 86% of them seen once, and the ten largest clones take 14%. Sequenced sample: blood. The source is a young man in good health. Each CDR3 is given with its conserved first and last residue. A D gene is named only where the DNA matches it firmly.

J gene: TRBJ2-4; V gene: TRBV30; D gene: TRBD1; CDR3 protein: CAWRDRHLAKNIQYF; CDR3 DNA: TGTGCCTGGAGGGACAGGCATCTAGCCAAAAACATTCAGTACTTC
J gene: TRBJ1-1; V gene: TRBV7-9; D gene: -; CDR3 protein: CASSLEPGTEAFF; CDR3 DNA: TGTGCCAGCAGCTTAGAACCCGGCACTGAAGCTTTCTTT
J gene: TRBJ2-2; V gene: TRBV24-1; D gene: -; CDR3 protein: CATSDLQGGRGELFF; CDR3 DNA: TGTGCCACCAGTGATTTGCAGGGGGGGCGCGGGGAGCTGTTTTTT
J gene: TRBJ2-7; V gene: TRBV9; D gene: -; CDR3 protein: CASSVEDWYEQYF; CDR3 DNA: TGTGCCAGCAGCGTAGAGGACTGGTACGAGCAGTACTTC
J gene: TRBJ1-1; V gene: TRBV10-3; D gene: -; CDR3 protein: CAISEREDLNTEAFF; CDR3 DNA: TGTGCCATCAGTGAGAGGGAAGATCTGAACACTGAAGCTTTCTTT
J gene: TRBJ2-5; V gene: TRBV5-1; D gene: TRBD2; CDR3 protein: CASSSHPASGTQETQYF; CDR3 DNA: TGCGCCAGCAGCTCCCACCCGGCTAGCGGGACCCAAGAGACCCAGTACTTC
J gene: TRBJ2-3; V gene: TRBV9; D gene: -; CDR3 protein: CASSVETGFTTDTQYF; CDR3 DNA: TGTGCCAGCAGCGTAGAGACAGGCTTTACTACAGATACGCAGTATTTT
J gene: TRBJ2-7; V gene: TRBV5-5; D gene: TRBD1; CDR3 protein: CASSLEGQVNLHYF; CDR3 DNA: TGTGCCAGCAGCTTGGAAGGACAGGTGAACTTACACTACTTC
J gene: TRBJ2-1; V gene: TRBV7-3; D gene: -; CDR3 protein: CASSPVSGYSYNEQFF; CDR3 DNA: TGTGCCAGCAGCCCCGTGAGCGGGTACTCCTACAATGAGCAGTTCTTC
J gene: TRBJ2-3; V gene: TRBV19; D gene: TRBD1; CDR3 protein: CASSLPQPTTGGADTQYF; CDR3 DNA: TGTGCCAGTAGCCTACCCCAGCCGACGACAGGGGGCGCAGATACGCAGTATTTT
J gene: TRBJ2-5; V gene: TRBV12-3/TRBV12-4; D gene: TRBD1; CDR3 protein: CASRWGQQETQYF; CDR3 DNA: TGTGCCAGCAGGTGGGGACAGCAAGAGACCCAGTACTTC
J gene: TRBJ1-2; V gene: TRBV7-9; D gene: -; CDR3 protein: CASSSIQGNYGYTF; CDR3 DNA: TGTGCCAGCAGCTCAATACAGGGTAACTATGGCTACACCTTC
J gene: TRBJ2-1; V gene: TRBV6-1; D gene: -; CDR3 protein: CASSERGPGEQFF; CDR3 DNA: TGTGCCAGCAGTGAACGGGGACCGGGTGAGCAGTTCTTC
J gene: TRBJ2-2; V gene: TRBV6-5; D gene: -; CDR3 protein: CASSKTGIGELFF; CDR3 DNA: TGTGCCAGCAGTAAAACAGGGATCGGGGAGCTGTTTTTT